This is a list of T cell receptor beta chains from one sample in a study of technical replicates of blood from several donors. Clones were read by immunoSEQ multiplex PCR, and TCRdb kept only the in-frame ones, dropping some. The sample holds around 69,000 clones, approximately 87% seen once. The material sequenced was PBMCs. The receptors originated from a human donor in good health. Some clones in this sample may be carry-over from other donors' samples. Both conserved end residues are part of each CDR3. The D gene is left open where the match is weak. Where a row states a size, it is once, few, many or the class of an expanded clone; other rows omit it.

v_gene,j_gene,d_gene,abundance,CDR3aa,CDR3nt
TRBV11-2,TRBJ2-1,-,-,CASSPVSGGWNEQFF,TGTGCCAGCAGCCCTGTATCCGGGGGTTGGAATGAGCAGTTCTTC
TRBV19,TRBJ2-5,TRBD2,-,CASSVPRGVQETQYF,TGTGCCAGTAGTGTGCCTCGGGGGGTTCAAGAGACCCAGTACTTC
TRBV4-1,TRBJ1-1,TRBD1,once,CASSLTTGPNTEAFF,TGCGCCAGCAGCCTTACGACAGGGCCGAACACTGAAGCTTTCTTT
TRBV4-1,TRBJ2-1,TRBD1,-,CASSQGSARLRDRYYNEQFF,TGCGCCAGCAGCCAAGGTAGTGCTCGTCTTAGGGACAGATACTACAATGAGCAGTTCTTC
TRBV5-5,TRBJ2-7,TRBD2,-,CASSYGLTLREVPYEQYF,TGTGCCAGCAGCTATGGCCTTACCTTGCGGGAGGTTCCCTACGAGCAGTACTTC
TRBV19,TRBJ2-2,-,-,CASSIIRGNTGELFF,TGTGCCAGTAGTATCATCAGGGGGAACACCGGGGAGCTGTTTTTT
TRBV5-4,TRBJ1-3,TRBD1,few,CASSSGTGGLF,TGTGCCAGCAGCTCTGGGACAGGGGGCCTTTTT
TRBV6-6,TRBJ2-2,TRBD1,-,CASSAGGRGELFF,TGTGCCAGCAGCGCAGGGGGTAGGGGGGAGCTGTTTTTT
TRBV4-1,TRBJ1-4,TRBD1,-,CASSHGQGAEKLFF,TGCGCCAGCAGCCACGGACAGGGGGCTGAAAAACTGTTTTTT
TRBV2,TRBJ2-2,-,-,CASSELRTGELFF,TGTGCCAGCAGTGAACTCCGGACCGGGGAGCTGTTTTTT
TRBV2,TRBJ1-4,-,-,CASIRGLKEEKLFF,TGTGCCAGCATCAGGGGTCTAAAGGAAGAAAAACTGTTTTTT
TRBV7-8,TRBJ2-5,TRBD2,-,CASSLGGLVRETQYF,TGTGCCAGCAGCTTAGGAGGACTAGTACGGGAGACCCAGTACTTC
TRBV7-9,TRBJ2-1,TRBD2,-,CASSSGGYSYNEQFF,TGTGCCAGCAGCTCGGGGGGATACTCCTACAATGAGCAGTTCTTC
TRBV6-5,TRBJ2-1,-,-,CASSLVGSSEQFF,TGTGCCAGCAGCCTCGTCGGGTCCTCTGAGCAGTTCTTC
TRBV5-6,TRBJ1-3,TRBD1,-,CASSSSGTGGRGNTIYF,TGTGCCAGCAGCTCCTCCGGGACAGGGGGTCGGGGAAACACCATATATTTT
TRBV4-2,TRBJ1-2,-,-,CASSQDFLSNYGYTF,TGTGCCAGCAGCCAAGACTTCCTATCTAACTATGGCTACACCTTC
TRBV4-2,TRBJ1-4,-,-,CASSQAQGKGEIEKLFF,TGTGCCAGCAGCCAAGCGCAGGGTAAGGGGGAAATTGAAAAACTGTTTTTT
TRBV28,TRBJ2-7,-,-,CASSGQLSSYEQYF,TGTGCCAGCAGTGGACAGCTAAGCTCCTACGAGCAGTACTTC
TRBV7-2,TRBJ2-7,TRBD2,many,CASSLLAGAYEQYF,TGTGCCAGCAGTTTACTAGCGGGAGCCTACGAGCAGTACTTC
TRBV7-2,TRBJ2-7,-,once,CASSWKVGAYEQYF,TGTGCCAGCAGCTGGAAGGTAGGGGCCTACGAGCAGTACTTC
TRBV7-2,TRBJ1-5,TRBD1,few,CASSLGRPGQGNQPQHF,TGTGCCAGCAGCTTAGGACGGCCGGGACAGGGTAATCAGCCCCAGCATTTT
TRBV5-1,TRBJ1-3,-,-,CASSSGSRTGNTIYF,TGCGCCAGCAGCTCCGGGTCCAGAACTGGAAACACCATATATTTT
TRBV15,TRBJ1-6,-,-,CATSRDPGNSPLHF,TGTGCCACCAGCAGAGACCCGGGAAATTCACCCCTCCACTTT
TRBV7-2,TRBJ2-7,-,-,CASSLDGQSYEQYF,TGTGCCAGCAGCTTAGACGGACAATCCTACGAGCAGTACTTC
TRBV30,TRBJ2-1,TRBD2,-,CAWSPLVSGSKFF,TGTGCCTGGAGCCCCCTCGTGAGCGGGAGTAAGTTCTTC
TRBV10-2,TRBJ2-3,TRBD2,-,CASSEGGLAGGLPDTQYF,TGCGCCAGCAGTGAGGGGGGACTAGCGGGGGGGCTCCCAGATACGCAGTATTTT
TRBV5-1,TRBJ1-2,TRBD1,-,CASSFKGTGGEGYTF,TGCGCCAGCAGCTTCAAAGGGACAGGGGGCGAAGGCTACACCTTC
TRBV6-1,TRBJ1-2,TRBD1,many,CASSSLGTGAYGYTF,TGTGCCAGCAGTTCCTTGGGGACAGGGGCCTATGGCTACACCTTC
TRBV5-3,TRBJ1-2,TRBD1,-,CARIQGRKANYGYTF,TGTGCCAGAATACAGGGGCGGAAAGCGAACTATGGCTACACCTTC
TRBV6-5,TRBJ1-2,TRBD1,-,CASSYSRGRNYGYTF,TGTGCCAGCAGTTACAGCAGGGGGCGGAACTATGGCTACACCTTC
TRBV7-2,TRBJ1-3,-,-,CASSTRDTPDTIYF,TGTGCCAGCAGCACGAGGGACACTCCGGACACCATATATTTT
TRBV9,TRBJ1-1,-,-,CASSVGERSTEAFF,TGTGCCAGCAGCGTAGGCGAGAGATCCACTGAAGCTTTCTTT
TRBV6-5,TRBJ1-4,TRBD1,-,CASSRSGQINEKLFF,TGTGCCAGCAGCCGATCGGGACAGATTAATGAAAAACTGTTTTTT
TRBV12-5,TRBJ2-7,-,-,CASGLSSEQYF,TGTGCTAGTGGTTTGAGCTCCGAGCAGTACTTC
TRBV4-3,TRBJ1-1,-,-,CASSQGFGQVGNTEAFF,TGCGCCAGCAGCCAAGGATTTGGTCAGGTGGGGAACACTGAAGCTTTCTTT
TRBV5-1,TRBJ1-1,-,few,CASSFSMGMNTEAFF,TGCGCCAGCAGCTTTTCAATGGGCATGAACACTGAAGCTTTCTTT
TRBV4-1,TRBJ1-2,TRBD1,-,CASSQDSGQGALRGYTF,TGCGCCAGCAGCCAAGATTCGGGACAGGGTGCCCTCCGTGGCTACACCTTC